Described below is a single T cell receptor (beta chain) sequence and its context. Its target is not known. A much larger clone sits a single nucleotide away, making a read error possible. Hyperthyroidism patients were newly diagnosed, had disease duration under 2 months, and were aged 18 to 65 years. Diagnosis rested on symptoms, serum thyroxine and TRAb, thyroid ultrasound, and orbital computed tomography. The data belong to a study of T cells in Graves' hyperthyroidism and ophthalmopathy. Researchers amplified the TCR beta CDR3 regions from RNA transcripts. TCR CDR3 underwent first-round RT-PCR with the HTBI primer set. TCRdb reprocessed the multiplex PCR reads via MiXCR and lists one record per CDR3 protein. The sample carries about 840,000 distinct CDR3 sequences, more than 30% recorded once. Notes on the study in general: Ophthalmopathy and stable hyperthyroidism were separated by a 13 V-J model. Model-based prediction identified ophthalmopathy a median approximately 6.2 months prior to its onset.

Sample: blood. The source of this sequence is a man between 18 and 35 years old with Graves' hyperthyroidism.

CDR3 nucleotide sequence: TGTGCCAGCAGCCAAGGTAAAGGAGAGACCCAGTACTTC. Its translation: CASSQGKGETQYF. The chain recombines TRBV7-2 with TRBJ2-5; D not resolved. The length of the CDR3 is 13 residues. V was shortened by 5 bases and J by 4 bases, with 11 bases between the two germline ends. Germline loops: CDR1 SGHTA, CDR2 FQGNSA.